These T cell receptor beta chains were read from a single sample in a study of blood T cell repertoires in COVID-19. The repertoire was sequenced with immunoSEQ multiplex PCR; TCRdb's copy has only in-frame clones and lacks some. The sample yields approximately 200,000 clones, roughly 90% seen once. Sample: PBMCs or T cells enriched from blood (not recorded which). The receptors shown here come from a woman in her thirties who had recovered from COVID-19. Both conserved end residues are part of each CDR3.

len,v_gene,CDR3aa
18,TRBV4-3,CASSQELGQVLSYNEQFF
19,TRBV21-1,CASSPGRAGTDYSNQPQHF
14,TRBV2,CASSSTSGGYEQYF
17,TRBV4-2,CASSQDWDREYGYGYTF
21,TRBV24-1,CATSDLGLAGAPADSSDTQYF
15,TRBV19,CASRLTGGINQPQHF
14,TRBV4-2,CASSQESLNYGYTF
15,TRBV7-9,CASSQPTGTNSPLHF
14,TRBV19,CASTGGYGANVLTF
11,TRBV7-9,CASSYSRGYTF
12,TRBV7-2,CASSLDGTKQYF
14,TRBV9,CASSASGGSYGYTF
14,TRBV15,CATSYPGLTDTQYF
15,TRBV19,CASSGDRVSNQPQHF
15,TRBV5-1,CASTTQGGRNTEAFF
16,TRBV9,CASSASRDRVNSPLHF
16,TRBV23-1,CASSLTGTGVIEKLFF
15,TRBV7-2,CASSTLGTGKIGYTF
13,TRBV12-3/TRBV12-4,CASSSTSYNEQFF
17,TRBV28,CASSFKSGQGDNQPQHF
15,TRBV5-6,CASSLPGQGGTEAFF
13,TRBV7-2,CASSLGISDEQYF
20,TRBV12-2,CASRLASSRGQGMANTEAFF
13,TRBV27,CASSRTRTYEQYF
17,TRBV4-2,CASSLLRTGGAGNTIYF
15,TRBV2,CASKTGYGGDTEAFF
13,TRBV6-5,CASRGLSTDTQYF
14,TRBV5-4,CASSFVGGTNEAFF
14,TRBV15,CATSSPGTAYGYTF
13,TRBV2,CASSRDFTDTQYF
11,TRBV7-9,CASSPREKLFF
16,TRBV2,CASSEDQGARHNEQFF
15,TRBV5-4,CASSYRDRPTYEQYF
14,TRBV20-1,CSASRQGARNTIYF
15,TRBV19,CASRPGQGFNQPQHF
15,TRBV5-6,CASSPGLAVAYEQYF
14,TRBV5-1,CASSLTGYNSPLHF
16,TRBV6-6,CASSYAAGAKYNEQFF
16,TRBV21-1,CASSKGTGGSNQPQHF
18,TRBV4-1,CASSHQPGTSGDNSPLHF
19,TRBV15,CATSRDLGLAGGPLDEQFF
15,TRBV30,CAWSAGGTPGYGYTF
19,TRBV6-2/TRBV6-3,CASSYEGLGQGSMNTEAFF
12,TRBV29-1,CSVGGGGTEAFF
17,TRBV18,CASSPPGGAGAYNEQFF
13,TRBV7-3,CASSLSQGARAFF
14,TRBV11-2,CASSQQGAWEKLFF
15,TRBV11-2,CASSFDRAGNEKLFF
12,TRBV2,CASSPGNSPLHF
14,TRBV6-5,CASSYKGADTEAFF
13,TRBV5-6,CASSSTFFSFSTF
18,TRBV7-2,CASSRTRTSGGKYNEQFF
14,TRBV18,CASSPELRFYGYTF
18,TRBV5-1,CASSLAPAAGVSYNEQFF
15,TRBV5-1,CASSFEGQGYSPLHF
16,TRBV7-9,CASSSNLRQENTEAFF
16,TRBV4-1,CASSQDGSGGRETQYF
15,TRBV5-4,CASRSTTSITDTQYF